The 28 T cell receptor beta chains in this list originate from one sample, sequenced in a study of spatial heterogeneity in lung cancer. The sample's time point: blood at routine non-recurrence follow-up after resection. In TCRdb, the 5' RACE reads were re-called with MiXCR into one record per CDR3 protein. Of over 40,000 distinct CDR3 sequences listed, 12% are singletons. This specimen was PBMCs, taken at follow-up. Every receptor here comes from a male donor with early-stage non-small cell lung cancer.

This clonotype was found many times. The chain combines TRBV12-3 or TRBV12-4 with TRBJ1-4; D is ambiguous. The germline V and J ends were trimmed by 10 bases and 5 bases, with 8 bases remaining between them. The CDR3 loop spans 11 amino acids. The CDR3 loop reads CATRSNEKLFF. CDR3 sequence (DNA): TGTGCCACCCGCTCCAATGAAAAACTGTTTTTT.

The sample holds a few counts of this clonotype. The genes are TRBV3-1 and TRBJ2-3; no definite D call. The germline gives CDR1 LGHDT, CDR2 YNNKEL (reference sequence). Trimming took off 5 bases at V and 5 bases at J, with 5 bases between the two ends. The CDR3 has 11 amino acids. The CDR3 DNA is TGTGCCAGCAGCTCAAGAGATACGCAGTATTTT. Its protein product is CASSSRDTQYF.

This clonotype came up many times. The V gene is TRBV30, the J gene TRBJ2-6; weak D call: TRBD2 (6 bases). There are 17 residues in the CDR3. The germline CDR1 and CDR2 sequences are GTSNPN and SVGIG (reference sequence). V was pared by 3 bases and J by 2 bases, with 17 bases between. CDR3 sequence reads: CAWSHGLSGAGANVLTF. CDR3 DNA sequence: TGTGCCTGGAGCCACGGACTCTCGGGGGCTGGGGCCAACGTCCTGACTTTC. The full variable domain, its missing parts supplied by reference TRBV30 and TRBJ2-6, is SQTIHQWPATLVQPVGSPLSLECTVEGTSNPNLYWYRQAAGRGLQLLFYSVGIGQISSEVPQNLSASRPQDRQFILSSKKLLLSDSGFYLCAWSHGLSGAGANVLTFGAGSRLTVL.

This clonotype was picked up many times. CDR3 DNA: TGTGCCAGCAGTTGGCTAGTAGGGAATGAGCAGTTCTTC. It translates to CASSWLVGNEQFF. This chain connects TRBV27 to TRBJ2-1, with D uncertain. This CDR3 is built from 13 residues. Between the trimmed V and J ends, which lost 4 bases and 7 bases, there was a span of 11 bases. CDR1 is MNHEY and CDR2 is SMNVEV in the germline V gene (reference sequence).

CDR3 nucleotides: TGTGCCAGCAGTTCAGACTACAACCAAGAGACCCAGTACTTC. This sequence encodes CASSSDYNQETQYF. V is TRBV14 and J is TRBJ2-5, with D tentatively TRBD2 (5 bases). Germline V gene lookup returns CDR1 SGHDN and CDR2 FVKESK. Deletions cut 6 bases from V and 0 bases from J, with 11 bases between. The CDR3 spans 14 residues.

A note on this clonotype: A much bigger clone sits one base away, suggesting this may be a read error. CDR3: CASSLSRQYIKQYF. The CDR3 nucleotides read TGTGCCAGCAGTTTAAGCCGACAGTATATTAAGCAGTACTTC. This chain uses TRBV27 with TRBJ2-7, with D tentatively TRBD1 (5 bases). Germline CDR1 and CDR2: MNHEY and SMNVEV (reference sequence). The CDR3 loop spans 14 amino acids. V lost 2 bases to trimming and J lost 8 bases, with 16 bases between them.

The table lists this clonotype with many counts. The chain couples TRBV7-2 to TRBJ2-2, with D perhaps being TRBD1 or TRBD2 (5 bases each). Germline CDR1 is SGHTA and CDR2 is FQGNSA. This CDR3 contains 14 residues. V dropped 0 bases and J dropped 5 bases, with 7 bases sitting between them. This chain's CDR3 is CASSLAEGTGELFF. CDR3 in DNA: TGTGCCAGCAGCTTAGCCGAGGGGACCGGGGAGCTGTTTTTT. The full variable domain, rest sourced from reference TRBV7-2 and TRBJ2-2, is GAGVSQSPSNKVTEKGKDVELRCDPISGHTALYWYRQSLGQGLEFLIYFQGNSAPDKSGLPSDRFSAERTGGSVSTLTIQRTQQEDSAVYLCASSLAEGTGELFFGEGSRLTVL.

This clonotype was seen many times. The DNA of the CDR3 is TGTGCCAGCAGCGGGGAGAATGAAAAACTGTTTTTT. Amino acid sequence: CASSGENEKLFF. J is TRBJ1-4 and V is TRBV28; D is undetermined. The V end lost 6 bases, the J end lost 5 bases, and 7 bases lay between the germline ends. CDR3 length: 12 residues. The germline gives CDR1 MDHEN, CDR2 SYDVKM.

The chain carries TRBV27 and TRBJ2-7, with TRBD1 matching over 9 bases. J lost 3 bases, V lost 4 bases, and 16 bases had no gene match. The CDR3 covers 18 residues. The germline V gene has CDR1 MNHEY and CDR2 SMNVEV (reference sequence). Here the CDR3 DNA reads TGTGCCAGCAGTTCACTCCGCGGGACAGGGAAAGGAGGCTACGAGCAGTACTTC. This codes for CASSSLRGTGKGGYEQYF.

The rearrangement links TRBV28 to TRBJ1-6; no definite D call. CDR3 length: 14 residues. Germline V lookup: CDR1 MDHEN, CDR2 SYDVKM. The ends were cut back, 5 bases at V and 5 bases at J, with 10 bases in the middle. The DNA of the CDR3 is TGTGCCAGCAGTACAGAATTACATAATTCACCCCTCCACTTT. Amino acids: CASSTELHNSPLHF.

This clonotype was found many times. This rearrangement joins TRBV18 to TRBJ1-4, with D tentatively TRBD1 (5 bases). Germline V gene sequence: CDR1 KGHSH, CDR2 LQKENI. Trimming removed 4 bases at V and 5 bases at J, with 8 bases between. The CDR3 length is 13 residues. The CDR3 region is CASSQGANEKLFF. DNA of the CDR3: TGTGCCAGCTCACAAGGGGCCAATGAAAAACTGTTTTTT. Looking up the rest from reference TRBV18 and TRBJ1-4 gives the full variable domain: NAGVMQNPRHLVRRRGQEARLRCSPMKGHSHVYWYRQLPEEGLKFMVYLQKENIIDESGMPKERFSAEFPKEGPSILRIQQVVRGDSAAYFCASSQGANEKLFFGSGTQLSVL.

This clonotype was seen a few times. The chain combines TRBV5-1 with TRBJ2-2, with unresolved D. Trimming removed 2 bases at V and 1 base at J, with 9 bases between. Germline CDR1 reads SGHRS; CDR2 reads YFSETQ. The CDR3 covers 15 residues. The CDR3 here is CASSFWQLNTGELFF. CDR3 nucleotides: TGCGCCAGCAGCTTTTGGCAGCTGAACACCGGGGAGCTGTTTTTT.

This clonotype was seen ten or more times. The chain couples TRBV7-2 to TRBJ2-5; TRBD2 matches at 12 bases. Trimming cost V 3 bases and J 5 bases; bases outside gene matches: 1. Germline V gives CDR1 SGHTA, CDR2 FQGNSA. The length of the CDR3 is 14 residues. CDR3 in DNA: TGTGCCAGCAGCTTGGGGACTAGCGGGGAGACCCAGTACTTC. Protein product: CASSLGTSGETQYF.

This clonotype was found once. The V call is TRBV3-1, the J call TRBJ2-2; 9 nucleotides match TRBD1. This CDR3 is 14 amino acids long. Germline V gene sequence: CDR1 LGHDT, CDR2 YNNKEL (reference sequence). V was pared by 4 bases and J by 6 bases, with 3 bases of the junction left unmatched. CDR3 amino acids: CASSRDRVPGELFF. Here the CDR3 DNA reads TGTGCCAGCAGCCGGGACAGGGTTCCCGGGGAGCTGTTTTTT.

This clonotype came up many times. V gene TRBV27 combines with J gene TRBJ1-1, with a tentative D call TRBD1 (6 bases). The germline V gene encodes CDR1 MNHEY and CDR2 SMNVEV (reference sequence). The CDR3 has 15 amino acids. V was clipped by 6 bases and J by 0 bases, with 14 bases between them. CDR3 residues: CASSRTQGMNTEAFF. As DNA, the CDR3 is TGTGCCAGCAGCCGCACACAGGGAATGAACACTGAAGCTTTCTTT.

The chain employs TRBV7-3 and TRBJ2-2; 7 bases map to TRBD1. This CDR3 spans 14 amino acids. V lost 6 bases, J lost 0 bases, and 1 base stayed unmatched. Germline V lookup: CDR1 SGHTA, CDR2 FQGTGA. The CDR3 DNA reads TGTGCCAGCAGAGGGGGCGCGAACACCGGGGAGCTGTTTTTT. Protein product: CASRGGANTGELFF.

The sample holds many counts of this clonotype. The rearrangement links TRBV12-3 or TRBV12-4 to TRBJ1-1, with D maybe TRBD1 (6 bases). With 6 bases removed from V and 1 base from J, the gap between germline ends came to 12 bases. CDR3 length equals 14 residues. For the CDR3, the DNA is TGTGCCAGCAGGCTGCAACAGGGGAACACTGAAGCTTTCTTT. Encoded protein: CASRLQQGNTEAFF.

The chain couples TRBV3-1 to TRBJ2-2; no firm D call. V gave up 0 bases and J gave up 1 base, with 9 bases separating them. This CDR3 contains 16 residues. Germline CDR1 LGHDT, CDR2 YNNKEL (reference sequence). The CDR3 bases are TGTGCCAGCAGCCAAGATCACAATCTGAACACCGGGGAGCTGTTTTTT. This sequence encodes CASSQDHNLNTGELFF.

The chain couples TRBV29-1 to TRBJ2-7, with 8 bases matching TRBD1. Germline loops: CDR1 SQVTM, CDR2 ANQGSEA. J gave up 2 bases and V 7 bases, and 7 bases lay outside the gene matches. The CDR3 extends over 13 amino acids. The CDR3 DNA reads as TGCAGCGCCATGGACAGGGCAACCTACGAGCAGTACTTC. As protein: CSAMDRATYEQYF.

CDR3 bases: TGTGCCAGCAAGAGGGACCCAGGGGGCAATCAGCCCCAGCATTTT. Protein: CASKRDPGGNQPQHF. V gene TRBV27 combines with J gene TRBJ1-5, with a weak D call TRBD1 (6 bases). CDR1 is MNHEY, CDR2 SMNVEV, per germline (reference sequence). CDR3 length: 15 residues. Trimming pared 7 bases from V and 2 bases from J, leaving 15 bases between.

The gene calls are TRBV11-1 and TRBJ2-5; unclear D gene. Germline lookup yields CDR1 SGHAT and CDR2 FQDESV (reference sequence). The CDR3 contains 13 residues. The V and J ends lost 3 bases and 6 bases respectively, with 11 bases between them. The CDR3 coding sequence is TGTGCCAGCAGCTTCTCAGAGAGCAAGACCCAGTACTTC. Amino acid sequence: CASSFSESKTQYF.

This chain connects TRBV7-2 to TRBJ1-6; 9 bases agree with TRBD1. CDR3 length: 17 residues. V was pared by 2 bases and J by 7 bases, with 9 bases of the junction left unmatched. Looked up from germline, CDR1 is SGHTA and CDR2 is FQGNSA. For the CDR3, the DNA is TGTGCCAGCAGCTTACGAACAGGGGGACAGGGAAATTCACCCCTCCACTTT. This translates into CASSLRTGGQGNSPLHF.

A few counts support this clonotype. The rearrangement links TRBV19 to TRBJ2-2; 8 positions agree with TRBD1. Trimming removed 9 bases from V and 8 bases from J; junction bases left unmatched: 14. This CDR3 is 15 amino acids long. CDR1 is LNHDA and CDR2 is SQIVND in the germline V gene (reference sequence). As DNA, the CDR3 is TGTGCCAGCGAGGATTGGGACAGGACCGATGGGGAGCTGTTTTTT. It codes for CASEDWDRTDGELFF.

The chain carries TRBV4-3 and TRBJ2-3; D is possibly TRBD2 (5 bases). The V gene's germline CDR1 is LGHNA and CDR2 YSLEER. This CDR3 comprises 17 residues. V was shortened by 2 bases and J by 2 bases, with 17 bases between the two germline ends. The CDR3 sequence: CASSQNGPSGDTDTQYF. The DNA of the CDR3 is TGCGCCAGCAGCCAAAACGGCCCCAGCGGCGACACAGATACGCAGTATTTT.

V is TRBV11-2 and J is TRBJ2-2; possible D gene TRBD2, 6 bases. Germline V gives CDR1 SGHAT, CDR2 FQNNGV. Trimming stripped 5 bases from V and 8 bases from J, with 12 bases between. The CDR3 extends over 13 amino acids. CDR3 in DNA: TGTGCCAGCAGCCCACGACTAGGAGGGGAGCTGTTTTTT. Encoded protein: CASSPRLGGELFF.

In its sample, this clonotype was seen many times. The CDR3 spells CASSYADRTRTNQPQHF. The CDR3 DNA reads as TGTGCCAGCAGTTACGCTGACAGGACCCGGACAAATCAGCCCCAGCATTTT. The chain recombines TRBV6-5 with TRBJ1-5; D may be TRBD1 (6 bases). CDR1 and CDR2 (germline): MNHEY, SVGAGI. The CDR3 is made up of 17 amino acids. Trimming left V 2 bases short and J 4 bases short, with 18 bases between.

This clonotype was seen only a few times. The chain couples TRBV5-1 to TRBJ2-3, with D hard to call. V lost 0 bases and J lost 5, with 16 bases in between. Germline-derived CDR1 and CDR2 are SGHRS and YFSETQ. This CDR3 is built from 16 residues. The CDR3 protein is CASSLGHGTVGDTQYF. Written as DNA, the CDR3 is TGCGCCAGCAGCTTGGGACACGGCACGGTAGGAGATACGCAGTATTTT.

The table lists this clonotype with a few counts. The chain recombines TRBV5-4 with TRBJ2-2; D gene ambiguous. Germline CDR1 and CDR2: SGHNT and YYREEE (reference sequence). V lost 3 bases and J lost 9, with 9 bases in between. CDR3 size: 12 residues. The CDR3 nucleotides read TGTGCCAGCAGCTATCAGACCCGGGAGCTGTTTTTT. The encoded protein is CASSYQTRELFF.